This record looks at one T cell receptor (beta chain) sequence and its context. The data originate from a study of blood T cell repertoires in COVID-19. Looking at the study overall: The study drew acute and convalescent COVID-19 samples from the United States, Italy and Spain. Sources were T cells, B-cell-depleted T cells, or PBMCs; the material itself was cDNA or gDNA.

Germline loops: CDR1 SGHNT, CDR2 YYREEE (reference sequence). The CDR3 runs 15 residues. Trimming took 0 bases from V and 1 from J; bases not matched to a gene: 3. As handled by the study authors: How many nucleated cells were present was estimated from reference gene primer amplification. Assay used: immunoSEQ multiplex PCR; TCRdb lists only in-frame clones, some missing. The V and J calls and clone size come from that table; D and trimming were worked out from the DNA. The sample has about 180,000 clones, 70% to 85% seen once; the top ten hold 9.8%. The sequencing input was peripheral blood. This TCR was recovered from a woman older than 75 with acute or convalescent COVID-19. V gene TRBV5-4 combines with J gene TRBJ2-7, with TRBD2 matching over 8 bases. The DNA for the CDR3 is TGTGCCAGCAGCTTGGATGGCGGGAGGTCCTACGAGCAGTACTTC. Residues: CASSLDGGRSYEQYF.